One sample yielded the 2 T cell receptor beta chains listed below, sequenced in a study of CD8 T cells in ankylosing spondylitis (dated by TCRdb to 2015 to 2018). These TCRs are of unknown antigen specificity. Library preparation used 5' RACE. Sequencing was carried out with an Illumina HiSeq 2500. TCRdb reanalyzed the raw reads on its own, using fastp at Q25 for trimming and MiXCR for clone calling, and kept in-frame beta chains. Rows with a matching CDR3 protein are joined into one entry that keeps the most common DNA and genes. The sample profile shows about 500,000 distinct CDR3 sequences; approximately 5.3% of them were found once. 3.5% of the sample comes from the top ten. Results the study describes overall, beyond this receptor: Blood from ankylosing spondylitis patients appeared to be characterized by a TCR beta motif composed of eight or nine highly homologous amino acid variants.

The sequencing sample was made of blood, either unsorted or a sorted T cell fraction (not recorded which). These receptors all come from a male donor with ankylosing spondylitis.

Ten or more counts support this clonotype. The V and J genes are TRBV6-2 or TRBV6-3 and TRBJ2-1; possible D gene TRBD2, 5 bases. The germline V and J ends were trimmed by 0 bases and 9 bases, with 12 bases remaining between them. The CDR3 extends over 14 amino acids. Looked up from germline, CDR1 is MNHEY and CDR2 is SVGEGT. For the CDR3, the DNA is TGTGCCAGCAGTTACTCGAAACGGGGAACTGAGCAGTTCTTC. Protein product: CASSYSKRGTEQFF.

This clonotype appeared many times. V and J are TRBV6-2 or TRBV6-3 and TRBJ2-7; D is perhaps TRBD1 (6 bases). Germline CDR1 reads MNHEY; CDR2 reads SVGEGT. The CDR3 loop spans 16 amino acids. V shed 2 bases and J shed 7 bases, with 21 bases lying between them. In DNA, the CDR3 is TGTGCCAGCAGTTACGGAGGCGCAGGGGCCTTTACGGAGCAGTACTTC. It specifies CASSYGGAGAFTEQYF.